A selection of T cell receptor beta chains follows, all from one sample in a study of blood T cell repertoires in COVID-19. Some clones are missing from TCRdb's copy, which holds only in-frame ones; the method was immunoSEQ multiplex PCR. The sample lists about 160,000 clones, roughly 82% occurring once. Material: peripheral blood. The receptor set was obtained from a middle-aged woman with COVID-19, enrolled during active disease. CDR3s include the opening cysteine and the closing phenylalanine or tryptophan. A D gene is named only where the DNA matches it firmly. Only some rows state a clone size, as once, few, many or a class for expanded clones.

v_call,d_call,j_call,clone_size,cdr3_aa,cdr3_nt
TRBV5-4,TRBD1,TRBJ2-5,-,CASSVDRGRQETQYF,TGTGCCAGCAGCGTGGACAGGGGGCGGCAAGAGACCCAGTACTTC
TRBV28,-,TRBJ2-2,-,CASSSPSGGRTGELFF,TGTGCCAGCAGTTCGCCAAGTGGGGGCCGTACCGGGGAGCTGTTTTTT
TRBV11-3,TRBD1,TRBJ2-1,-,CASSIGTGTPWEQFF,TGTGCCAGCAGCATCGGGACAGGTACCCCCTGGGAGCAGTTCTTC
TRBV30,TRBD1,TRBJ2-3,-,CAWALGTVTDTQYF,TGTGCCTGGGCGCTGGGGACAGTAACAGATACGCAGTATTTT
TRBV29-1,-,TRBJ1-5,-,CSVEVGGQPQHF,TGCAGCGTTGAAGTAGGAGGTCAGCCCCAGCATTTT
TRBV18,-,TRBJ1-2,few,CASSQAGRSNYGYTF,TGTGCCAGCTCACAAGCGGGACGGTCTAACTATGGCTACACCTTC
TRBV19,-,TRBJ1-5,-,CASSNQGPQPQHF,TGTGCCAGTAGTAACCAGGGGCCACAGCCCCAGCATTTT
TRBV29-1,TRBD2,TRBJ2-5,-,CSVDSGRAETQYF,TGCAGCGTCGATAGCGGGAGGGCCGAGACCCAGTACTTC
TRBV9,-,TRBJ2-1,-,CASSPFNRAASYNEQFF,TGTGCCAGCAGCCCGTTCAACAGGGCGGCCTCCTACAATGAGCAGTTCTTC
TRBV6-1,-,TRBJ1-5,few,CASSELQGPQPQHF,TGTGCCAGCAGTGAATTACAGGGTCCTCAGCCCCAGCATTTT
TRBV5-1,-,TRBJ1-1,-,CASSLYRTDPMNTEAFF,TGCGCCAGCAGCTTGTATCGGACAGACCCCATGAACACTGAAGCTTTCTTT
TRBV27,TRBD2,TRBJ2-2,-,CASSKASGISGELFF,TGTGCCAGCAGTAAAGCTAGCGGGATCTCCGGGGAGCTGTTTTTT
TRBV7-3,-,TRBJ2-3,-,CASSLGAGTDTQYF,TGTGCCAGCAGCTTGGGGGCCGGCACAGATACGCAGTATTTT
TRBV6-4,TRBD2,TRBJ2-3,-,CASSSGGGTDTQYF,TGTGCCAGCTCTAGCGGGGGGGGCACAGATACGCAGTATTTT
TRBV6-1,TRBD1,TRBJ1-1,-,CASSEGQINTEAFF,TGTGCCAGCAGTGAGGGACAGATTAACACTGAAGCTTTCTTT
TRBV7-2,-,TRBJ2-3,-,CASRRAGDTQYF,TGTGCCAGCAGGAGGGCGGGGGATACGCAGTATTTT